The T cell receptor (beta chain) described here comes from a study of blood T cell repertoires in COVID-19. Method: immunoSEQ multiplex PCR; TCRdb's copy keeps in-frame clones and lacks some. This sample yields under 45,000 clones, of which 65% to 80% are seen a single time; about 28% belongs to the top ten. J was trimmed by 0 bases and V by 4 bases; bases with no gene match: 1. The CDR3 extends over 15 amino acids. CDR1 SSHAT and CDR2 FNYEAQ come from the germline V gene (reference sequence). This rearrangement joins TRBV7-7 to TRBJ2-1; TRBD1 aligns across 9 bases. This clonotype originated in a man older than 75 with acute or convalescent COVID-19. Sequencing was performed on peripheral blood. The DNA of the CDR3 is TGTGCCAGCAGCTCGGGACAGGGCTCCTACAATGAGCAGTTCTTC. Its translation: CASSSGQGSYNEQFF.